This TCR beta chain was captured in a study of PD-1 blockade in mismatch repair-deficient tumors. Overall study: Enrolled about 2012-2016, patients had progressing, pretreated mismatch repair-deficient cancers of 12 to 13 types. Study-wide findings and caveats: Rapid post-treatment expansion, then contraction, generally preceding radiologic response, marked tumor-resident clones.

This clone was seen only a few times. Its specificity is unknown. Trimming stripped 1 base from V and 4 bases from J, with 14 bases between. CDR3 length equals 15 residues. Per the germline V gene, CDR1 is SGHNT and CDR2 is YYREEE (reference sequence). Assay: immunoSEQ multiplex PCR; the TCRdb copy retains only in-frame clones and omits some. The sample lists around 100,000 clones, 70% to 85% occurring once. The chain combines TRBV5-4 with TRBJ1-2; D gene unclear. Sequencing used peripheral blood, obtained approximately 35 weeks after starting pembrolizumab. The origin of this receptor is an adult with mismatch repair-deficient cancer. The CDR3 DNA reads as TGTGCCAGCAGCTTGTCCACAAAGCGGACCTATGGCTACACCTTC. Encoded protein: CASSLSTKRTYGYTF.